This entry is about one T cell receptor (beta chain). Antigen unknown. Data came from immunoSEQ multiplex PCR; TCRdb stores just in-frame clones and leaves some out. The sample shows hundreds of thousands of clones, 75% to 90% of them seen only once. Trimming removed 2 bases from V and 4 bases from J, with 15 bases in between. Germline CDR1 GTSNPN, CDR2 SVGIG (reference sequence). The CDR3 extends over 14 amino acids. The data derive from a study of cytomegalovirus exposure and HLA in healthy donors. General study points: It was 150 to 200 TCR beta chains that were listed as cytomegalovirus-associated.

The receptor was derived from a woman in her late teens or twenties in good health and CMV-seronegative. The chain joins TRBV30 to TRBJ2-7, with D uncertain. Sequencing input: PBMCs. This CDR3 reads CAWSYGGGEYEQYF. The DNA for the CDR3 is TGTGCCTGGAGTTACGGCGGCGGCGAGTACGAGCAGTACTTC.